A single T cell receptor beta chain is shown here with its context. Data came from immunoSEQ multiplex PCR; TCRdb stores just in-frame clones and leaves some out. The profile shows approximately 15,000 clones, approximately 82% of them singletons. The sample belongs to a study of cytotoxic CD8 clonotypes in ibrutinib-treated CLL. Study at large: Productive templates averaged around 250,000 per sample, and productive rearrangements 94,082.

The sequence derives from a human donor with chronic lymphocytic leukemia. This specimen was PBMCs, taken before ibrutinib treatment.

CDR3 in amino acids: CASSVGEANIQYF. The CDR3 bases are TGTGCCAGCAGCGTAGGTGAGGCAAACATTCAGTACTTC. This chain links TRBV9 with TRBJ2-4; D gene uncertain. Germline assignment: CDR1 SGDLS and CDR2 YYNGEE. The CDR3 has 13 amino acids. V lost 0 bases and J 6 bases, leaving 7 bases between the germline ends.